This TCR beta chain was recorded in a study of T cells after posttransplantation cyclophosphamide (dated by TCRdb to the mid-2010s). Context from the whole study: T cell repertoire reconstitution was tracked by TRB sequencing after myeloablative bone marrow transplantation in which posttransplantation cyclophosphamide was used as GVHD prophylaxis. Antigen receptor sequencing was done on samples from about 34 PTCy-treated patients and from approximately 15 related bone marrow donors of those patients. Blood from all 30 or so PTCy patients who had 1-year posttransplant specimens underwent TRB sequencing. In 3 patients, TRB sequencing was also performed on up to roughly 3 more blood samples taken 2 to 5.2 years after transplant, and in 4 patients, pretransplant blood was also TRB-sequenced. Because TRA and TRB clonality were tightly correlated in 9 samples, subsequent TCR analyses were focused on TRB only. Public TRB sequences were searched against a database of over 3,600 sequences associated with responses to pathogens, tumor antigens, self-antigens and alloantigens.

TRB sequencing was run on genomic DNA with either the immunoSEQ assay at survey resolution or the hsTCRB kit. The original methods were these. Initial read processing used immunoSEQ software, and repertoire analyses used the LymphoSeq R package. For each TRB dataset, clonality was calculated as 1 minus normalized Shannon entropy, and the Gini coefficient was computed as well. Phenotypes of unsorted samples were inferred by mapping TRB sequences from sorted subsets of the recipient or donor onto the same recipient's unsorted samples. Sourced from immuneACCESS, this table was stored by TCRdb with only in-frame sequences that have V and J called. A share of the clones is absent; for the studies checked, an unresolved V gene accounts for under half, and the remainder has no known explanation. The V and J calls and clone size come from that table; D and trimming were worked out from the DNA. Across this sample there are about 43,000 clones, with 80% to 95% seen only once. In total, the top ten clones hold about 2.5% of the sample.

Worth noting for this clone: Its antigen target is currently unknown. No much larger clone exists at a distance of one base, and base qualities are not known.

The sample's treatment or condition label, decoded: high-dose cyclophosphamide on days +3 and +4 as single-agent GVHD prophylaxis. Patients in the PTCy group got busulfan and fludarabine conditioning, a marrow graft from a related or unrelated donor, and cyclophosphamide on days +3 and +4. PTCy-treated patients were drawn from a prospective multi-institutional clinical trial. Mononuclear cells from peripheral blood and bone marrow were separated by Ficoll-Hypaque density centrifugation and then cryopreserved. Findings and caveats that apply to the study as a whole: Across 45 patients, recipient CMV seropositivity and CMV reactivation were highly associated with TRB clonality; PTCy diversity was similar to CNI/methotrexate controls. The TRB repertoires of T cells infiltrating skin or GI tract showed only limited overlap with the TRB repertoires of T cells in blood. At 1-2 months, donor-recipient similarity was low but rose over the first year, and the later blood repertoires were often dominated by donor CD8+ memory clones.

V was cut back by 2 bases and J by 7 bases, leaving a gap of 11 bases between them. From the cysteine up to the phenylalanine, the CDR3 has a length of 13 residues. Of all the DNA, just the CDR3 is kept, 39 bases in frame from base 1. Sequences LNHDA (CDR1) and SQIVND (CDR2) are obtained from the germline V gene (reference sequence). The sample consisted of PBMCs, taken just over 60 days after allogeneic stem cell transplant with posttransplant cyclophosphamide. This clonotype was obtained from a male patient aged 55 to 69 who received an allogeneic stem cell transplant from a related donor and was CMV-positive. Following a transplant, a fraction of the T cells may be traceable to the graft donor. The chain links TRBV19 with TRBJ1-1; there is no confident call for the D gene. The CDR3 region reads CASSITGAGEAFF. In nucleotides, the sequence is TGTGCCAGTAGTATAACCGGAGCGGGTGAAGCTTTCTTT.